Presented here are 27 T cell receptor beta chains from one specimen sequenced in a study of blood T cell repertoires in COVID-19. Generated by immunoSEQ multiplex PCR, the TCRdb table keeps only in-frame clones and is missing some. The sample includes some 180,000 clones, around 90% of them seen just once. The specimen was peripheral blood. Receptors were obtained from a middle-aged man who had recovered from COVID-19.

This clone has only one observation. V usage is TRBV7-2 and J usage is TRBJ2-6, with 10 nucleotides matching TRBD1. V trimming: 3 bases; J trimming: 0 bases; junction bases outside the gene matches: 8. The CDR3 length is 19 residues. CDR1 SGHTA and CDR2 FQGNSA come from the germline V gene. The CDR3 coding sequence is TGTGCCAGCAGCTTCGGACAGGGGGTGCCCTTCTCTGGGGCCAACGTCCTGACTTTC. Its translation: CASSFGQGVPFSGANVLTF.

This clone appeared once. The J gene is TRBJ2-1, the V gene TRBV6-2 or TRBV6-3; 9 bases agree with TRBD2. Germline V gene data show CDR1 as MNHEY and CDR2 as SVGEGT. The trim removed 0 bases at V and 8 bases at J, leaving 8 bases unmatched. This CDR3 contains 16 residues. The CDR3 DNA is TGTGCCAGCAGTTACTCGATGCTAGCGGGACGGGATGAGCAGTTCTTC. Translating it yields CASSYSMLAGRDEQFF.

Regarding this clone: At the DNA level, this CDR3 is encoded by other sequences in the same sample as well. J is TRBJ1-4 and V is TRBV9, with TRBD1 matching 8 bases. CDR3 size: 15 residues. Trimming at V came to 4 bases and at J to 8 bases, leaving 10 bases not matched to a gene. The germline CDR1 and CDR2 sequences are SGDLS and YYNGEE. The CDR3 DNA reads as TGTGCCAGCAGCCTCCAGACAGGGGTGCGCGAAAAACTGTTTTTT. Protein sequence: CASSLQTGVREKLFF.

This chain joins TRBV28 and TRBJ1-1; possibly TRBD1 for D (5 bases). The germline V gene encodes CDR1 MDHEN and CDR2 SYDVKM. The ends were cut back, 2 bases at V and 4 bases at J, with 11 bases in the middle. This CDR3 has 14 amino acids. The CDR3 bases are TGTGCCAGCAGTTTACCCATCCAGGGCACTGAAGCTTTCTTT. It is translated as CASSLPIQGTEAFF.

CDR3 sequence (DNA): TGTGCCAGCAGAATGACAGGGGTGGACTATGGCTACACCTTC. As protein: CASRMTGVDYGYTF. The V and J genes are TRBV2 and TRBJ1-2; TRBD1 matches at 8 bases. The germline V gene encodes CDR1 SNHLY and CDR2 FYNNEI. The CDR3 extends over 14 amino acids. V trimming: 6 bases; J trimming: 3 bases; junction bases outside the gene matches: 6.

The V and J genes are TRBV30 and TRBJ1-5, with D perhaps TRBD1 (5 bases). In germline, CDR1 is GTSNPN, CDR2 SVGIG (reference sequence). V lost 0 bases and J 5 bases, leaving 11 bases between the germline ends. The CDR3 has 14 amino acids. The CDR3 nucleotides are TGTGCCTGGAGTGTTTCCCAGGGTGATCAGCCCCAGCATTTT. It specifies CAWSVSQGDQPQHF.

The CDR3 nucleotides read TGTGCCAGCAGTAGCTTGGACATAGCCTACGAGCAGTACTTC. Its translation: CASSSLDIAYEQYF. The chain uses TRBV28 and TRBJ2-7, with TRBD1 as a possible D gene (5 bases). CDR1 is MDHEN and CDR2 is SYDVKM in the germline V gene. This CDR3 spans 14 amino acids. Trimming shortened V by 5 bases and J by 2 bases, and 13 bases separated the two germline ends.

This clone was detected only a few times. The chain employs TRBV19 and TRBJ2-3; D is ambiguous. This CDR3 is built from 14 residues. Germline assignment: CDR1 LNHDA and CDR2 SQIVND (reference sequence). The V end was cut by 10 bases, the J end by 4 bases, with 18 bases between. The chain's CDR3 is CATSPAAPADTQYF. The CDR3 DNA is TGTGCCACCTCCCCCGCGGCTCCTGCAGATACGCAGTATTTT.

The gene calls are TRBV27 and TRBJ2-3; 8 bases map to TRBD2. Trimming removed 6 bases from V and 5 bases from J; junction bases left unmatched: 7. CDR1 is MNHEY, CDR2 SMNVEV, per germline (reference sequence). This CDR3 region has 14 residues. DNA for the CDR3: TGTGCCAGCAGGCGGACTAGCCCACTAGATACGCAGTATTTT. This gives the protein CASRRTSPLDTQYF.

This chain joins TRBV5-6 and TRBJ1-1, with D possibly TRBD1 on 5 matching bases. This CDR3 has 14 residues. V lost 4 bases to trimming and J lost 0 bases, with 10 bases between them. The germline CDR1 and CDR2 sequences are SGHDT and YYEEEE. CDR3 nucleotide sequence: TGTGCCAGCAGCAGCGGGACCCTGAACACTGAAGCTTTCTTT. Protein: CASSSGTLNTEAFF.

The CDR3 nucleotides read TGTGCCAGCTCACCACTTGGCAGGGGGATCGGTAATGAGCAGTTCTTC. Translation gives CASSPLGRGIGNEQFF. The genes are TRBV18 and TRBJ2-1, with 7 nucleotides matching TRBD1. CDR1 and CDR2 from the germline V gene are KGHSH and LQKENI. The V segment lost 1 base and the J segment 7 bases; nucleotides outside the gene matches: 10. CDR3 length: 16 amino acids.

The chain has TRBV9 and TRBJ2-1; possibly TRBD2 for D (5 bases). The germline V gene has CDR1 SGDLS and CDR2 YYNGEE. CDR3 length equals 12 residues. Trimming removed 0 bases at V and 9 bases at J, with 7 bases between. The CDR3 spells CASSVAEGEQFF. CDR3 DNA: TGTGCCAGCAGCGTAGCTGAGGGTGAGCAGTTCTTC.

V is TRBV6-1 and J is TRBJ1-3; maybe TRBD1 (6 bases). Germline CDR1 and CDR2: MNHNS and SASEGT. This CDR3 has 16 amino acids. V was shortened by 1 base and J by 4 bases, with 14 bases between the two germline ends. CDR3 loop: CASSEGTVTFGNTIYF. CDR3 DNA sequence: TGTGCCAGCAGTGAAGGGACAGTGACCTTCGGAAACACCATATATTTT.

The rearrangement uses TRBV27 and TRBJ2-2; D gene uncertain. The V and J ends lost 5 bases and 1 base respectively, with 11 bases between them. Looked up from germline, CDR1 is MNHEY and CDR2 is SMNVEV (reference sequence). The CDR3 loop spans 15 amino acids. CDR3: CASSPQSRNTGELFF. For the CDR3, the DNA is TGTGCCAGCAGTCCCCAATCCAGGAACACCGGGGAGCTGTTTTTT.

The chain joins TRBV3-1 (or the pseudogene TRBV3-2) to TRBJ2-3; 13 bases match TRBD2. The CDR3 is made up of 18 amino acids. Trimming at V came to 4 bases and at J to 2 bases, leaving 9 bases not matched to a gene. The germline gives CDR1 LGHDT, CDR2 YNNKEL (reference sequence). DNA of the CDR3: TGTGCCAGCAGCCCCCCGTTCGGACTAGCGGGAGACACAGATACGCAGTATTTT. It is translated as CASSPPFGLAGDTDTQYF.

CDR3 nucleotide sequence: TGTGCCAGCAGTTACTCGACTAGCGGGTCCCGATATACGCAGTATTTT. Its translation is CASSYSTSGSRYTQYF. The chain carries TRBV6-2 or TRBV6-3 and TRBJ2-3; 10 bases line up with TRBD2. Per the germline V gene, CDR1 is MNHEY and CDR2 is SVGEGT. This CDR3 spans 16 amino acids. Trimming removed 0 bases from V and 7 bases from J; junction bases left unmatched: 7.

The chain is built from TRBV5-8 and TRBJ2-1; D possibly corresponds to TRBD2 (5 bases). This CDR3 spans 14 amino acids. The V end was cut by 0 bases, the J end by 3 bases, with 7 bases between. Per the germline V gene, CDR1 is SGHTS and CDR2 is YDEGEE. The CDR3 DNA follows: TGTGCCAGCAGCTTGGGTGGGAGCTACAATGAGCAGTTCTTC. Its translation: CASSLGGSYNEQFF. The whole variable domain, remainder taken from reference TRBV5-8 and TRBJ2-1, is EAGVTQSPTHLIKTRGQQATLRCSPISGHTSVYWYQQALGLGLQFLLWYDEGEERNRGNFPPRFSGRQFPNYSSELNVNALELEDSALYLCASSLGGSYNEQFFGPGTRLTVL.

The CDR3 here is CASSMDGLRTEAFF. CDR3 coding DNA: TGTGCCAGTAGTATGGATGGGCTGCGAACTGAAGCTTTCTTT. J is TRBJ1-1 and V is TRBV19; D call uncertain. Trimming stripped 3 bases from V and 5 bases from J, with 13 bases between. The CDR3 runs to 14 residues. Germline loops: CDR1 LNHDA, CDR2 SQIVND (reference sequence).

This clone was detected once. The chain joins TRBV18 to TRBJ2-6; D perhaps matches TRBD1 (6 bases). Trimming took off 1 base at V and 4 bases at J, with 14 bases between the two ends. The CDR3 contains 17 residues. Germline assignment: CDR1 KGHSH and CDR2 LQKENI. CDR3 sequence (DNA): TGTGCCAGCTCACCACAAAAGACAGGCCTCGGGGCCAACGTCCTGACTTTC. It is translated as CASSPQKTGLGANVLTF.

This clone was detected once. V is TRBV9 and J is TRBJ1-1; 8 nucleotides match TRBD1. From germline, CDR1 is SGDLS and CDR2 YYNGEE. Trimming at V came to 0 bases and at J to 8 bases, leaving 6 bases not matched to a gene. The CDR3 consists of 14 residues. CDR3 protein: CASSVGAGGIEAFF. Here the CDR3 DNA reads TGTGCCAGCAGCGTAGGGGCAGGGGGCATCGAAGCTTTCTTT.

CDR3 amino acids: CASSFGQGAHEQYF. The CDR3 DNA sequence: TGCGCCAGCAGCTTTGGACAGGGGGCCCACGAGCAGTACTTC. The chain couples TRBV5-1 to TRBJ2-7; 11 nucleotides align to TRBD1. This CDR3 has 14 amino acids. Germline CDR1 is SGHRS and CDR2 is YFSETQ. V dropped 2 bases and J dropped 5; count of bases not matched to a gene: 3.

V usage is TRBV29-1 and J usage is TRBJ2-7; TRBD1 matches at 7 bases. The CDR3 contains 13 residues. V trimming: 7 bases; J trimming: 1 base; junction bases outside the gene matches: 7. Germline-derived CDR1 and CDR2 are SQVTM and ANQGSEA. CDR3 amino acids: CSAKKGQSYEQYF. CDR3 coding DNA: TGCAGCGCCAAAAAGGGACAGTCCTACGAGCAGTACTTC.

The chain combines TRBV5-1 with TRBJ1-2; no clear D gene. The CDR3 runs to 14 residues. Trimming cost V 0 bases and J 0 bases, with 6 bases left between them. CDR1 SGHRS and CDR2 YFSETQ come from the germline V gene. DNA of the CDR3: TGCGCCAGCAGCTTGGACAGCACTAACTATGGCTACACCTTC. As protein: CASSLDSTNYGYTF.

The rearrangement joins TRBV10-3 to TRBJ2-3; the D gene is possibly TRBD2 (5 bases). V lost 4 bases to trimming and J lost 4 bases, with 21 bases between them. Germline V gene data show CDR1 as ENHRY and CDR2 as SYGVKD. CDR3 length: 17 residues. CDR3 region: CAISGDSASFGPDTQYF. In nucleotides, the CDR3 is TGTGCCATCAGTGGCGACTCGGCTAGCTTCGGCCCAGATACGCAGTATTTT.

The chain carries TRBV7-3 and TRBJ2-1; 10 nucleotides line up with TRBD2. The germline V gene encodes CDR1 SGHTA and CDR2 FQGTGA. The CDR3 length is 15 residues. V dropped 5 bases and J dropped 6; count of bases not matched to a gene: 7. In nucleotides, the CDR3 is TGTGCCAGCAGCCCCGGACTAGCGGTACTCAATGAGCAGTTCTTC. This codes for CASSPGLAVLNEQFF.

The genes are TRBV10-1 and TRBJ2-7; 7 bases fit TRBD1. V was pared by 0 bases and J by 4 bases, with 3 bases of the junction left unmatched. From germline, CDR1 is WNHNN and CDR2 SYGVQD (reference sequence). The CDR3 consists of 14 residues. This CDR3 reads CASSESGGPYEQYF. CDR3 coding DNA: TGCGCCAGCAGTGAGTCAGGGGGCCCTTACGAGCAGTACTTC.

This clone has only a few counts. This chain uses TRBV6-2 or TRBV6-3 with TRBJ2-1; D remains unclear. The CDR3 is 14 amino acids. Germline-derived CDR1 and CDR2 are MNHEY and SVGEGT. V was trimmed by 6 bases and J by 5 bases, leaving 14 bases between them. CDR3 sequence (DNA): TGTGCCAGCAGCCCCACCTACGCTGACAATGAGCAGTTCTTC. As protein: CASSPTYADNEQFF.